At least ten counts were recorded for the clone carrying this T cell receptor (beta chain). What it binds is not known. Losses at the gene ends were 1 base for V and 1 base for J; bases not matched to a gene: 7. The CDR3 spans 18 residues. CDR1 is LGHNA and CDR2 is YSLEER in the germline V gene. This sample was included in a study of T cells after yellow fever vaccination. For the study at large: For low cell numbers, libraries were made with SMART-Seq v4 Ultra Low Input.

TCRdb passed the 5' RACE reads through MiXCR, listing each CDR3 protein once. The sample gives 170,000 or so distinct CDR3 sequences, approximately 6.2% of which show up once; under 3% is in the top ten. Findings and caveats of the study: CD4 and CD8 compartments shared a small share of clonotypes, likely from convergent recombination. The presence of abundant clonotypes contaminating from the bulk population was possible in FACS-sorted repertoires.

This chain joins TRBV4-3 and TRBJ2-6, with 7 bases lining up with TRBD1. The sequence came from a man aged 18 to 29 who received the YFV17D yellow fever vaccine. This specimen was CD4+ T cells sorted from PBMCs, taken on the day of the first yellow fever vaccination. The CDR3 loop reads CASSQGVSRGSGANVLTF. CDR3 DNA sequence: TGCGCCAGCAGCCAAGGAGTTTCCAGGGGGTCTGGGGCCAACGTCCTGACTTTC.